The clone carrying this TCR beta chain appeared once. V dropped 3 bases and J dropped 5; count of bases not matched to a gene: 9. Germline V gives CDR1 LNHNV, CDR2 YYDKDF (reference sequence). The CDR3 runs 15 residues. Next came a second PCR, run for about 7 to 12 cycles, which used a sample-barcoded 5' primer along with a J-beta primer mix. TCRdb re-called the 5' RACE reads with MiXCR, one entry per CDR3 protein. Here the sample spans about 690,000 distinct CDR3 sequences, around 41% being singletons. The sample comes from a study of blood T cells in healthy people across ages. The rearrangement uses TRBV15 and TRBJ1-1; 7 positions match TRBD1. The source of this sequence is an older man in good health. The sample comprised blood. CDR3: CATSRDPGQFTEAFF. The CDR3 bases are TGTGCCACCAGCAGGGACCCGGGACAGTTTACTGAAGCTTTCTTT.